Sequencing of this TCR beta chain was carried out in a study of Tregs in tolerant kidney transplant recipients. Study-wide findings and caveats: Some patients' samples used different primers over time, so nucleotide sequences weren't comparable. Biological reproducibility was not directly addressed in this study. Antigen-driven expansion was suggested because donor-specific Tregs expanded more than all Tregs in tolerant patients.

Recipients received nonmyeloablative bone marrow transplants from related graft donors, with transient mixed chimerism. Unstimulated regulatory T cells (CD4+CD25+CD127-), CD4+CD25- non-regulatory cells, CD4 and CD8 cells were FACS-sorted from thawed PBMCs. Here immunoSEQ multiplex PCR was the method, and the copy in TCRdb shows in-frame clones only, minus some. The table lists 65,000 to 85,000 clones, roughly 90% of them singletons. Remarks on this clone: No antigen is known for it.

The starting material was CD4+ T cells from blood (PBMCs), obtained 24 months after the transplant. The sequence came from a human patient who received a combined kidney and bone marrow transplant. These T cells may partly come from the graft donor.

This chain's CDR3 is CASNLAMNSYNEQFF. The CDR3 region has the DNA TGTGCCAGCAATTTAGCGATGAACTCCTACAATGAGCAGTTCTTC. The chain recombines TRBV2 with TRBJ2-1; possibly TRBD2 for D (5 bases). With 7 bases removed from V and 0 bases from J, the gap between germline ends came to 13 bases. Germline V gene data show CDR1 as SNHLY and CDR2 as FYNNEI. The CDR3 runs to 15 residues.